These 32 T cell receptor beta chains came from one sample sequenced in a study of early T cells in non-severe SARS-CoV-2 infection. TCRdb ran MiXCR on the 5' RACE reads and lists one entry per CDR3 protein. The profile shows under 85,000 distinct CDR3 sequences, roughly 15% of them singletons. The specimen comprised whole blood, sampled at baseline. The source is an adult who was a healthcare worker with PCR-confirmed SARS-CoV-2 infection or an uninfected control (not recorded which).

This clonotype was seen a handful of times. The chain has TRBV7-7 and TRBJ2-5; 8 bases line up with TRBD1. J gave up 1 base and V 4 bases, and 5 bases lay outside the gene matches. This CDR3 is built from 15 residues. CDR1 is SSHAT and CDR2 is FNYEAQ in the germline V gene (reference sequence). The CDR3 reads CASSSLRGLQETQYF. DNA of the CDR3: TGTGCCAGCAGCTCCCTCAGGGGGCTCCAAGAGACCCAGTACTTC.

V is TRBV7-2 and J is TRBJ2-7, with 7 positions matching TRBD2. CDR1 SGHTA and CDR2 FQGNSA come from the germline V gene. The CDR3 runs 13 residues. J gave up 5 bases and V 2 bases, and 3 bases lay outside the gene matches. The CDR3 bases are TGTGCCAGCAGCTTATTACGGGGGGACGAGCAGTACTTC. Amino acids: CASSLLRGDEQYF.

The V gene is TRBV7-9, the J gene TRBJ2-1; 14 nucleotides line up with TRBD2. Trimming cost V 2 bases and J 5 bases; bases outside gene matches: 8. CDR1 SEHNR and CDR2 FQNEAQ come from the germline V gene (reference sequence). The CDR3 covers 18 residues. The CDR3 nucleotides are TGTGCCAGCAGCTTACACTTAGGACTAGCGGGGGGTGACAATGAGCAGTTCTTC. This translates into CASSLHLGLAGGDNEQFF.

The V and J genes are TRBV27 and TRBJ2-7; maybe TRBD2 (5 bases). Germline values: CDR1 MNHEY, CDR2 SMNVEV (reference sequence). The CDR3 loop spans 16 amino acids. Trimming took 7 bases from V and 6 from J, leaving 25 bases between them. CDR3 protein: CASKSGPGYFNTEQYF. CDR3 nucleotides: TGTGCCAGCAAATCCGGCCCGGGATACTTCAATACCGAGCAGTACTTC.

The J gene is TRBJ2-7, the V gene TRBV27; 9 bases align to TRBD2. Germline CDR1 is MNHEY and CDR2 is SMNVEV (reference sequence). Trimming removed 0 bases from V and 2 bases from J; junction bases left unmatched: 2. This CDR3 spans 15 amino acids. CDR3 DNA: TGTGCCAGCAGTTTATCGACTAGCGGTACCTACGAGCAGTACTTC. This encodes CASSLSTSGTYEQYF.

In its sample, this clonotype was seen many times. The chain is built from TRBV27 and TRBJ1-2; D remains ambiguous. Per the germline V gene, CDR1 is MNHEY and CDR2 is SMNVEV (reference sequence). This CDR3 is 13 amino acids long. The germline V and J ends were trimmed by 3 bases and 2 bases, with 7 bases remaining between them. The CDR3 spells CASSLNSNYGYTF. In DNA form, the CDR3 reads TGTGCCAGCAGTTTGAACTCAAACTATGGCTACACCTTC.

This clonotype was observed a handful of times. V and J are TRBV19 and TRBJ2-3, with D perhaps matching TRBD1 or TRBD2 (6 bases each). The CDR3 length is 14 residues. V gave up 7 bases and J gave up 0 bases, with 11 bases separating them. Germline values: CDR1 LNHDA, CDR2 SQIVND (reference sequence). This chain's CDR3 is CASKGGPSTDTQYF. CDR3 DNA sequence: TGTGCCAGTAAGGGGGGACCTAGCACAGATACGCAGTATTTT.

The gene calls are TRBV24-1 and TRBJ1-1, with 7 bases aligning to TRBD1. The CDR3 loop spans 13 amino acids. The J segment lost 1 base and the V segment lost 8 bases, leaving 3 bases of the junction unmatched. Germline V lookup: CDR1 KGHDR, CDR2 SFDVKD. The CDR3 coding sequence is TGTGCCACCATGGGACAGCCGAACACTGAAGCTTTCTTT. Protein product: CATMGQPNTEAFF.

The chain recombines TRBV6-2 or TRBV6-3 with TRBJ1-1; 10 bases match TRBD1. Losses at the gene ends were 6 bases for V and 4 bases for J; bases not matched to a gene: 14. The CDR3 runs 17 residues. CDR1 and CDR2 from the germline V gene are MNHEY and SVGEGT. CDR3 sequence: CASSPWTGGTSGTEAFF. DNA of the CDR3: TGTGCCAGCAGCCCCTGGACAGGGGGAACTTCGGGCACTGAAGCTTTCTTT.

Only a few counts were recorded for this clonotype. CDR3 amino acids: CATSDTRNSGTEAFF. CDR3 in DNA: TGTGCCACCAGTGACACCCGGAACAGCGGCACTGAAGCTTTCTTT. The genes are TRBV24-1 and TRBJ1-1; no definite D call. The CDR3 has 15 amino acids. CDR1 is KGHDR, CDR2 SFDVKD, per germline. Trimming left V 4 bases short and J 4 bases short, with 15 bases between.

This clonotype has more than one count but fewer than ten. The chain employs TRBV10-3 and TRBJ2-1, with D possibly TRBD2 on 6 matching bases. Germline assignment: CDR1 ENHRY and CDR2 SYGVKD. The CDR3 has 16 residues. Trimming stripped 0 bases from V and 1 base from J, with 10 bases between. The CDR3 is CAISESGRKSYNEQFF. CDR3 DNA sequence: TGTGCCATCAGTGAGTCGGGGAGGAAGTCCTACAATGAGCAGTTCTTC.

This clonotype was seen more than once but under ten times. V and J are TRBV20-1 and TRBJ2-1, with unresolved D. The V gene's germline CDR1 is DFQATT and CDR2 SNEGSKA (reference sequence). Trimming took 0 bases from V and 0 from J, leaving 15 bases between them. The CDR3 sequence is 17 residues long. CDR3 amino acids: CSARDSEAVISYNEQFF. In DNA form, the CDR3 reads TGCAGTGCTAGAGACTCCGAGGCGGTAATCTCCTACAATGAGCAGTTCTTC.

This clonotype was seen a handful of times. The chain links TRBV29-1 to TRBJ1-1; D call uncertain. The CDR3 covers 13 residues. Germline CDR1 and CDR2: SQVTM and ANQGSEA. V gave up 6 bases and J gave up 2 bases, with 13 bases separating them. This chain's CDR3 is CSVHLLLNTEAFF. The CDR3 DNA follows: TGCAGCGTGCACCTCCTCTTAAACACTGAAGCTTTCTTT.

This clonotype was recorded at least ten times. This chain joins TRBV9 and TRBJ2-3; D call uncertain. The CDR3 runs to 13 residues. Germline lookup yields CDR1 SGDLS and CDR2 YYNGEE. V was trimmed by 2 bases and J by 9 bases, leaving 13 bases between them. CDR3 sequence reads: CASSVSTEGTQYF. Written as DNA, the CDR3 is TGTGCCAGCAGCGTGTCCACAGAAGGAACGCAGTATTTT.

This clonotype was seen a few times. The chain is built from TRBV28 and TRBJ2-7; 8 nucleotides align to TRBD2. Germline trimming cut 9 bases from V and 6 bases from J; bases unmatched to any gene: 7. The CDR3 covers 12 residues. CDR1 MDHEN and CDR2 SYDVKM come from the germline V gene. The CDR3 loop reads CASSGRGGEQYF. The CDR3 DNA reads TGTGCCAGTAGTGGACGGGGGGGCGAGCAGTACTTC.

Remarks on this clonotype: An end of the junction differs from the germline gene, which may be a read error. The genes are TRBV27 and TRBJ2-3; TRBD2 might be the D (5 bases). The CDR3 totals 16 residues. Germline V gives CDR1 MNHEY, CDR2 SMNVEV (reference sequence). CDR3 nucleotides: TGTGCCAGCAGTTTATCGCTAGCAACCACTACAGCTACGCAGTATTTT. Translating it yields CASSLSLATTTATQYF.

This chain links TRBV4-1 with TRBJ2-7; a weak D match, TRBD2 (6 bases). The germline V and J ends were trimmed by 1 base and 5 bases, with 21 bases remaining between them. Germline V gene lookup returns CDR1 MGHRA and CDR2 YSYEKL. This CDR3 has 17 amino acids. CDR3 region: CASSQGLEGLPGNEQYF. The CDR3 bases are TGCGCCAGCAGCCAAGGATTGGAGGGCCTCCCAGGGAACGAGCAGTACTTC.

The rearrangement uses TRBV4-2 and TRBJ2-3; D call uncertain. The CDR3 consists of 15 residues. V lost 1 base, J lost 4 bases, and 12 bases lay in between. Looked up from germline, CDR1 is LGHNA and CDR2 is YNFKEQ. CDR3 sequence (DNA): TGTGCCAGCAGCCAAGGCGTAGGAAGGCCAGATACGCAGTATTTT. This gives the protein CASSQGVGRPDTQYF.

This clonotype was observed at least ten times. V gene TRBV19 combines with J gene TRBJ1-5, with D tentatively TRBD1 (6 bases). This CDR3 region has 13 residues. CDR1 LNHDA and CDR2 SQIVND come from the germline V gene (reference sequence). The ends were cut back, 6 bases at V and 5 bases at J, with 11 bases in the middle. The DNA for the CDR3 is TGTGCCAGTAGCCAGGGGCTGGATCAGCCCCAGCATTTT. Its protein product is CASSQGLDQPQHF.

Ten or more counts support this clonotype. V and J are TRBV7-9 and TRBJ1-1, with D possibly TRBD1 on 6 matching bases. This CDR3 has 16 amino acids. The V gene's germline CDR1 is SEHNR and CDR2 FQNEAQ (reference sequence). The V and J ends lost 0 bases and 1 base respectively, with 12 bases between them. As DNA, the CDR3 is TGTGCCAGCAGCTTAGCGCTTGCAGGGGCGAACACTGAAGCTTTCTTT. Its protein product is CASSLALAGANTEAFF.

The chain carries TRBV6-6 and TRBJ2-7; 10 bases agree with TRBD2. V gave up 7 bases and J gave up 3 bases; unmatched junction bases: 0. Per germline, CDR1 MNHNY and CDR2 SVGAGI (reference sequence). The CDR3 covers 12 residues. The CDR3: CASTSGGYEQYF. DNA of the CDR3: TGTGCCAGCACTAGCGGGGGCTACGAGCAGTACTTC.

This clonotype appeared many times. V is TRBV3-1 and J is TRBJ2-1; possible D gene TRBD2, 5 bases. V gave up 0 bases and J gave up 9 bases, with 12 bases separating them. CDR1 and CDR2 from the germline V gene are LGHDT and YNNKEL (reference sequence). This CDR3 spans 14 amino acids. The CDR3 sequence: CASSQDALAPEQFF. The CDR3 DNA is TGTGCCAGCAGCCAAGATGCTCTAGCCCCTGAGCAGTTCTTC.

This clonotype occurred many times. This chain links TRBV6-5 with TRBJ2-1; D is unclear. With 2 bases removed from V and 10 bases from J, the gap between germline ends came to 9 bases. The germline V gene encodes CDR1 MNHEY and CDR2 SVGAGI. The CDR3 runs 12 residues. CDR3 sequence reads: CASSYSSDEQFF. The CDR3 coding sequence is TGTGCCAGCAGTTACAGTAGTGACGAGCAGTTCTTC.

This clonotype was counted only a few times. This rearrangement joins TRBV20-1 to TRBJ1-1, with D perhaps TRBD1 (6 bases). This CDR3 contains 14 residues. Trimming stripped 7 bases from V and 5 bases from J, with 20 bases between. Germline V gene sequence: CDR1 DFQATT, CDR2 SNEGSKA (reference sequence). For the CDR3, the DNA is TGCAGTGGAGAGTTCCGGGGGCGCGGGACTGAAGCTTTCTTT. Protein product: CSGEFRGRGTEAFF.

The genes are TRBV7-9 and TRBJ2-6, with D hard to call. This CDR3 is 15 amino acids long. CDR1 and CDR2 (germline): SEHNR, FQNEAQ (reference sequence). The CDR3 loop is CACSQTESGANVLTF. The CDR3 DNA follows: TGTGCTTGCAGCCAAACTGAATCTGGGGCCAACGTCCTGACTTTC.

This clonotype has a handful of counts. The chain has TRBV13 and TRBJ2-2; no reliable D call. CDR1 is PRHDT and CDR2 is FYEKMQ in the germline V gene (reference sequence). V shed 5 bases and J shed 6 bases, with 10 bases lying between them. The CDR3 loop spans 13 amino acids. The CDR3 DNA sequence: TGTGCCAGCAGCACCTTGCACGCCGGGGAGCTGTTTTTT. This encodes CASSTLHAGELFF.

This clonotype appeared many times. CDR3 residues: CASRTGVTGELFF. The CDR3 DNA reads as TGTGCCAGCAGGACAGGGGTGACCGGGGAGCTGTTTTTT. The J gene is TRBJ2-2, the V gene TRBV28; 8 positions match TRBD1. The CDR3 contains 13 residues. The germline V gene encodes CDR1 MDHEN and CDR2 SYDVKM. J was trimmed by 5 bases and V by 6 bases; bases with no gene match: 2.

This clonotype came up a few times. The chain recombines TRBV10-3 with TRBJ2-3; TRBD2 matches 8 bases. This CDR3 is built from 13 residues. The junction had 1 base not matched to a gene; V was cut back by 5 bases and J by 3 bases. Germline V gene data show CDR1 as ENHRY and CDR2 as SYGVKD. The CDR3, as DNA: TGTGCCATCAGTTCGGGGGGGACAGATACGCAGTATTTT. It codes for CAISSGGTDTQYF.

This sequence joins TRBV6-1 and TRBJ2-3; 8 positions agree with TRBD1. Germline V gene sequence: CDR1 MNHNS, CDR2 SASEGT. The V and J ends lost 4 bases and 1 base, in that order; junction bases with no gene match: 10. This CDR3 has 17 residues. CDR3: CASSATRTGFGTDTQYF. The CDR3 DNA follows: TGTGCCAGCAGTGCCACGAGGACAGGGTTCGGCACAGATACGCAGTATTTT.

The chain has TRBV28 and TRBJ2-7; 8 bases match TRBD2. Germline CDR1 MDHEN, CDR2 SYDVKM. This CDR3 spans 14 amino acids. V shed 7 bases, J shed 1 base, and the junction held 6 bases outside the gene matches. DNA of the CDR3: TGTGCCAGCACCTTTACTAGCGGATCCTACGAGCAGTACTTC. It translates to CASTFTSGSYEQYF.

This clonotype was recorded many times. V is TRBV4-1 and J is TRBJ2-3, with unresolved D. The V end lost 8 bases, the J end lost 2 bases, and 14 bases lay between the germline ends. The length of the CDR3 is 14 residues. Germline CDR1 MGHRA, CDR2 YSYEKL. CDR3 in amino acids: CASSPMGSTDTQYF. CDR3 sequence (DNA): TGCGCCAGCTCTCCGATGGGTTCCACAGATACGCAGTATTTT.

The chain has TRBV21-1 and TRBJ2-4; the table's D gene call, TRBD2, was not cross checked with the DNA. TRBV21-1 is a documented pseudogene. This CDR3 has 18 amino acids. CDR3 in DNA: TGTGCCAGCAGCAAGCCTAGCGGGAGGGCCGTGGCCAAAAACATTCAGTACTTC. Amino acids: CASSKPSGRAVAKNIQYF.